Listed below are T cell receptor beta chains from one sample, sequenced in a study of blood T cell repertoires in COVID-19. Sequencing used immunoSEQ multiplex PCR; TCRdb keeps in-frame clones, though not all of them. The sample contains some 60,000 clones, about 85% of which appear only once. The sequencing sample was made of peripheral blood. The receptor source for this set is a woman of 80 years or more with acute or convalescent COVID-19. The CDR3 runs from the conserved cysteine through the conserved F or W. The D gene is left open where the match is weak. Size is omitted from some rows. Given values are once, few, many or a class for expanded clones.

d_gene: .
j_gene: TRBJ2-1
abundance: .
v_gene: TRBV19
CDR3aa: CASSIATTEQFF
CDR3nt: TGTGCCAGTAGTATAGCGACTACTGAGCAGTTCTTC

d_gene: TRBD1
j_gene: TRBJ1-2
abundance: .
v_gene: TRBV7-2
CDR3aa: CASSLVQGVYGYTF
CDR3nt: TGTGCCAGCAGCTTAGTACAGGGGGTCTATGGCTACACCTTC

d_gene: TRBD1
j_gene: TRBJ2-7
abundance: .
v_gene: TRBV27
CDR3aa: CAILDRQSYEQYF
CDR3nt: TGTGCCATCCTGGACAGGCAAAGCTACGAGCAGTACTTC

d_gene: TRBD2
j_gene: TRBJ2-3
abundance: .
v_gene: TRBV7-2
CDR3aa: CASSLASGGADTQYF
CDR3nt: TGTGCCAGCAGCTTAGCTAGCGGGGGGGCGGATACGCAGTATTTT

d_gene: .
j_gene: TRBJ1-1
abundance: .
v_gene: TRBV4-3
CDR3aa: CASSHKTLAEAFF
CDR3nt: TGCGCCAGCAGCCATAAGACACTGGCTGAAGCTTTCTTT

d_gene: .
j_gene: TRBJ1-2
abundance: .
v_gene: TRBV6-1
CDR3aa: CASSENINYGYTF
CDR3nt: TGTGCCAGCAGTGAGAACATAAACTATGGCTACACCTTC

d_gene: TRBD2
j_gene: TRBJ2-7
abundance: .
v_gene: TRBV2
CDR3aa: CASRALAGASYEQYF
CDR3nt: TGTGCCAGCAGGGCCCTAGCGGGAGCCTCCTACGAGCAGTACTTC

d_gene: .
j_gene: TRBJ2-7
abundance: .
v_gene: TRBV12-2
CDR3aa: CASRFPSSDSYYEQYF
CDR3nt: TGTGCAAGTCGCTTCCCTTCGTCCGACAGTTATTACGAGCAGTACTTC

d_gene: TRBD2
j_gene: TRBJ2-1
abundance: .
v_gene: TRBV11-2
CDR3aa: CASSPEASGRALEQFF
CDR3nt: TGTGCCAGCAGCCCTGAGGCTAGCGGGAGGGCCTTAGAGCAGTTCTTC

d_gene: TRBD2
j_gene: TRBJ2-7
abundance: .
v_gene: TRBV6-5
CDR3aa: CASSQRGSYEQYF
CDR3nt: TGTGCCAGCAGTCAGCGGGGGTCCTACGAGCAGTACTTC

d_gene: .
j_gene: TRBJ2-7
abundance: .
v_gene: TRBV6-5
CDR3aa: CASSPTGYEQYF
CDR3nt: TGTGCCAGCAGCCCGACGGGCTACGAGCAGTACTTC

d_gene: TRBD2
j_gene: TRBJ2-3
abundance: .
v_gene: TRBV6-5
CDR3aa: CASSGEGRGDTQYF
CDR3nt: TGTGCCAGCAGCGGGGAGGGCCGGGGAGATACGCAGTATTTT

d_gene: .
j_gene: TRBJ2-2
abundance: .
v_gene: TRBV5-1
CDR3aa: CASRLGSGGTTGELFF
CDR3nt: TGCGCCAGCAGGCTGGGGTCAGGGGGGACCACCGGGGAGCTGTTTTTT

d_gene: TRBD2
j_gene: TRBJ2-1
abundance: .
v_gene: TRBV9
CDR3aa: CASSETGRVGSYNEQFF
CDR3nt: TGTGCCAGCAGCGAGACGGGGAGGGTAGGTTCCTACAATGAGCAGTTCTTC

d_gene: .
j_gene: TRBJ1-2
abundance: .
v_gene: TRBV21-1
CDR3aa: CASSKIGGDWGYTF
CDR3nt: TGTGCCAGCAGCAAAATCGGAGGGGACTGGGGCTACACCTTC

d_gene: .
j_gene: TRBJ2-7
abundance: .
v_gene: TRBV2
CDR3aa: CASNMVSYEQYF
CDR3nt: TGTGCCAGCAACATGGTCAGCTACGAGCAGTACTTC

d_gene: .
j_gene: TRBJ1-5
abundance: .
v_gene: TRBV6-6
CDR3aa: CASSSQKGFSYQPQHF
CDR3nt: TGTGCCAGCAGTTCTCAGAAGGGGTTTTCCTATCAGCCCCAGCATTTT

d_gene: TRBD2
j_gene: TRBJ2-2
abundance: .
v_gene: TRBV4-3
CDR3aa: CASSQDGPSGGANTGELFF
CDR3nt: TGCGCCAGCAGCCAAGACGGGCCTAGCGGGGGGGCGAACACCGGGGAGCTGTTTTTT

d_gene: .
j_gene: TRBJ1-3
abundance: .
v_gene: TRBV13
CDR3aa: CASSLGGANTIYF
CDR3nt: TGTGCCAGCAGCTTAGGGGGGGCGAACACCATATATTTT

d_gene: TRBD2
j_gene: TRBJ2-3
abundance: .
v_gene: TRBV5-1
CDR3aa: CASSSRTSGSGTDTQYF
CDR3nt: TGCGCCAGCAGCTCACGGACTAGCGGGAGCGGCACAGATACGCAGTATTTT

d_gene: TRBD2
j_gene: TRBJ2-2
abundance: .
v_gene: TRBV6-6
CDR3aa: CASSTTSGGIGELFF
CDR3nt: TGTGCCAGCAGTACTACTAGCGGGGGGATCGGGGAGCTGTTTTTT

d_gene: .
j_gene: TRBJ1-6
abundance: .
v_gene: TRBV5-1
CDR3aa: CASSLALEGSPLHF
CDR3nt: TGCGCCAGCAGCTTGGCTCTGGAGGGGTCACCCCTCCACTTT

d_gene: TRBD1
j_gene: TRBJ1-6
abundance: once
v_gene: TRBV4-3
CDR3aa: CASSHRDRSSPLHF
CDR3nt: TGCGCCAGCAGCCACCGGGACAGAAGTTCACCCCTCCACTTT

d_gene: .
j_gene: TRBJ2-7
abundance: few
v_gene: TRBV19
CDR3aa: CASSIGRGAEQYF
CDR3nt: TGTGCCAGTAGTATAGGACGCGGGGCCGAGCAGTACTTC

d_gene: .
j_gene: TRBJ2-1
abundance: .
v_gene: TRBV6-5
CDR3aa: CASGTGNNEQFF
CDR3nt: TGTGCCAGCGGGACTGGAAACAATGAGCAGTTCTTC

d_gene: .
j_gene: TRBJ2-3
abundance: .
v_gene: TRBV27
CDR3aa: CASSWGGLLVSDTQYF
CDR3nt: TGTGCCAGCAGTTGGGGTGGACTTCTTGTTTCAGATACGCAGTATTTT

d_gene: TRBD2
j_gene: TRBJ2-1
abundance: .
v_gene: TRBV27
CDR3aa: CASSLGLAGSYNEQFF
CDR3nt: TGTGCCAGCAGTTTGGGACTAGCGGGATCCTACAATGAGCAGTTCTTC

d_gene: TRBD2
j_gene: TRBJ2-3
abundance: .
v_gene: TRBV9
CDR3aa: CASSVWTSASDTQYF
CDR3nt: TGTGCCAGCAGCGTGTGGACTAGTGCATCAGATACGCAGTATTTT

d_gene: .
j_gene: TRBJ1-2
abundance: .
v_gene: TRBV30
CDR3aa: CAWSVLGAAATF
CDR3nt: TGTGCCTGGAGTGTACTGGGGGCAGCCGCCACCTTC

d_gene: TRBD2
j_gene: TRBJ2-7
abundance: .
v_gene: TRBV6-1
CDR3aa: CASSEGGGAEQYF
CDR3nt: TGTGCCAGCAGTGAAGGGGGGGGTGCCGAGCAGTACTTC

d_gene: .
j_gene: TRBJ2-6
abundance: .
v_gene: TRBV6-6
CDR3aa: CASSPTQGSSGANVLTF
CDR3nt: TGTGCCAGCAGTCCAACTCAGGGCTCCTCTGGGGCCAACGTCCTGACTTTC

d_gene: .
j_gene: TRBJ2-4
abundance: .
v_gene: TRBV4-1
CDR3aa: CASSHPGRGNIQYF
CDR3nt: TGCGCCAGCAGCCATCCTGGGCGAGGGAACATTCAGTACTTC

d_gene: .
j_gene: TRBJ1-1
abundance: .
v_gene: TRBV15
CDR3aa: CATSRDGTRGTEAFF
CDR3nt: TGTGCCACCAGCAGAGATGGAACCAGGGGCACTGAAGCTTTCTTT

d_gene: .
j_gene: TRBJ1-5
abundance: few
v_gene: TRBV7-2
CDR3aa: CASSSHPGNQPQHF
CDR3nt: TGTGCCAGCAGCTCCCACCCGGGCAATCAGCCCCAGCATTTT

d_gene: .
j_gene: TRBJ2-5
abundance: .
v_gene: TRBV7-6
CDR3aa: CASSPQLGRQETQYF
CDR3nt: TGTGCCAGCAGCCCGCAACTGGGGCGCCAAGAGACCCAGTACTTC

d_gene: TRBD1
j_gene: TRBJ1-6
abundance: .
v_gene: TRBV7-2
CDR3aa: CASRPTGVSPLHF
CDR3nt: TGTGCCAGCAGACCAACAGGGGTTTCACCCCTCCACTTT

d_gene: .
j_gene: TRBJ2-1
abundance: few
v_gene: TRBV6-1
CDR3aa: CASSDIGRFVFNEQFF
CDR3nt: TGTGCCAGCAGTGATATAGGGAGGTTTGTATTCAATGAGCAGTTCTTC

d_gene: TRBD2
j_gene: TRBJ2-1
abundance: .
v_gene: TRBV9
CDR3aa: CASSPREGHEQFF
CDR3nt: TGTGCCAGCAGCCCCAGGGAGGGTCATGAGCAGTTCTTC

d_gene: .
j_gene: TRBJ1-5
abundance: many
v_gene: TRBV2
CDR3aa: CASREPGGLGNQPQHF
CDR3nt: TGTGCCAGCAGGGAACCTGGGGGACTGGGCAATCAGCCCCAGCATTTT

d_gene: TRBD1
j_gene: TRBJ1-5
abundance: .
v_gene: TRBV6-2/TRBV6-3
CDR3aa: CASSRQGAESNQPQHF
CDR3nt: TGTGCCAGCAGTCGACAGGGGGCAGAGAGCAATCAGCCCCAGCATTTT

d_gene: TRBD1
j_gene: TRBJ1-1
abundance: few
v_gene: TRBV7-2
CDR3aa: CASSRGRNTEAFF
CDR3nt: TGTGCCAGCAGCAGGGGGCGGAACACTGAAGCTTTCTTT

d_gene: .
j_gene: TRBJ1-2
abundance: few
v_gene: TRBV6-1
CDR3aa: CASSEDISYGYTF
CDR3nt: TGTGCCAGCAGTGAGGACATTAGCTATGGCTACACCTTC

d_gene: TRBD2
j_gene: TRBJ2-1
abundance: .
v_gene: TRBV3-1/TRBV3-2
CDR3aa: CASSQAPSGIFEFF
CDR3nt: TGTGCCAGCAGCCAAGCTCCTAGCGGGATTTTTGAGTTCTTC

d_gene: .
j_gene: TRBJ2-7
abundance: .
v_gene: TRBV20-1
CDR3aa: CSASLVLGEQYF
CDR3nt: TGCAGTGCTAGTTTAGTGCTAGGCGAGCAGTACTTC

d_gene: TRBD1
j_gene: TRBJ2-4
abundance: .
v_gene: TRBV27
CDR3aa: CASSKTGFKNIQYF
CDR3nt: TGTGCCAGCAGTAAGACAGGGTTCAAAAACATTCAGTACTTC

d_gene: .
j_gene: TRBJ1-3
abundance: .
v_gene: TRBV24-1
CDR3aa: CATSVRVEDSGNTIYF
CDR3nt: TGTGCCACCAGTGTACGGGTTGAAGACTCTGGAAACACCATATATTTT

d_gene: .
j_gene: TRBJ1-5
abundance: once
v_gene: TRBV28
CDR3aa: CAWTFRSNQPQHF
CDR3nt: TGTGCCTGGACTTTCCGTAGCAATCAGCCCCAGCATTTT

d_gene: .
j_gene: TRBJ2-1
abundance: .
v_gene: TRBV5-1
CDR3aa: CASSRAVGQRRAGDYNEQFF
CDR3nt: TGCGCCAGCAGCCGGGCGGTGGGACAGCGGAGGGCCGGTGACTACAATGAGCAGTTCTTC

d_gene: TRBD1
j_gene: TRBJ2-7
abundance: .
v_gene: TRBV3-1/TRBV3-2
CDR3aa: CASSRGQGGIYEQYF
CDR3nt: TGTGCCAGCAGCCGGGGACAGGGGGGGATTTACGAGCAGTACTTC

d_gene: .
j_gene: TRBJ2-2
abundance: once
v_gene: TRBV6-5
CDR3aa: CASSPILSGELFF
CDR3nt: TGTGCCAGCAGTCCCATTCTATCCGGGGAGCTGTTTTTT

d_gene: .
j_gene: TRBJ1-4
abundance: .
v_gene: TRBV7-2
CDR3aa: CASSLRGGKELFF
CDR3nt: TGTGCCAGCAGCCTTCGGGGGGGCAAAGAACTGTTTTTT

d_gene: TRBD2
j_gene: TRBJ2-3
abundance: .
v_gene: TRBV5-1
CDR3aa: CASSPLATGLATDTQYF
CDR3nt: TGCGCCAGCAGCCCGTTAGCAACGGGACTAGCAACAGATACGCAGTATTTT

d_gene: TRBD1
j_gene: TRBJ1-1
abundance: .
v_gene: TRBV5-1
CDR3aa: CASSSMGQGVTEAFF
CDR3nt: TGCGCCAGCAGCTCGATGGGACAGGGTGTCACTGAAGCTTTCTTT

d_gene: .
j_gene: TRBJ1-1
abundance: .
v_gene: TRBV30
CDR3aa: CASLTGNTEAFF
CDR3nt: TGTGCCTCCTTGACAGGGAACACTGAAGCTTTCTTT